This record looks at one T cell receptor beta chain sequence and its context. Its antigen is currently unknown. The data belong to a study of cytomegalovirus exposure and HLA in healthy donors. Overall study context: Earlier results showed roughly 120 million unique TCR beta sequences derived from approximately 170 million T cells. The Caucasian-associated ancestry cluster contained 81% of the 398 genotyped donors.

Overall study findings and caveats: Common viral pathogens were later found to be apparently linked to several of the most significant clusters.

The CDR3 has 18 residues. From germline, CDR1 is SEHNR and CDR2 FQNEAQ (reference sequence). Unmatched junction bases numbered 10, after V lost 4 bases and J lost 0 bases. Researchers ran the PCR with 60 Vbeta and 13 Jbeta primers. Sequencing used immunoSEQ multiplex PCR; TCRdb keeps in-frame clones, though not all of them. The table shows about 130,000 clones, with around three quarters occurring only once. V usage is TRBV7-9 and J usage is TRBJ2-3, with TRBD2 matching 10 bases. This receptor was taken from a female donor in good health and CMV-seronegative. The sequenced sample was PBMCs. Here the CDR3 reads CASSSLTYSGGSTDTQYF. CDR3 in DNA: TGTGCCAGCAGCTCACTGACATATAGCGGGGGGAGCACAGATACGCAGTATTTT.